These 14 T cell receptor beta chains were all obtained from the same sample, sequenced in a study of blood T cell repertoires in COVID-19. Repertoires were generated with immunoSEQ multiplex PCR, while TCRdb's copy carries only in-frame clones and drops some. The sample holds 150,000 to 200,000 clones, more than 75% seen once. The material sequenced was PBMCs or T cells enriched from blood (not recorded which). The receptors derive from a man aged 60 to 69 who had been exposed to COVID-19.

The genes are TRBV4-2 and TRBJ2-1; D ambiguous. V lost 0 bases, J lost 2 bases, and 8 bases lay in between. Germline CDR1 reads LGHNA; CDR2 reads YNFKEQ. CDR3 length: 15 amino acids. As DNA, the CDR3 is TGTGCCAGCAGCCAAGATGTGCGTGCCTACAATGAGCAGTTCTTC. Its protein is CASSQDVRAYNEQFF.

The sample holds one count of this clone. The V and J genes are TRBV9 and TRBJ1-1; the D gene is possibly TRBD1 (5 bases). The CDR3 has 14 amino acids. Germline CDR1 is SGDLS and CDR2 is YYNGEE. The V end was cut by 0 bases, the J end by 5 bases, with 11 bases between. The CDR3 DNA reads TGTGCCAGCAGCGTAGAAGGGGCCTGGACTGAAGCTTTCTTT. Protein product: CASSVEGAWTEAFF.

The chain carries TRBV13 and TRBJ2-1; maybe TRBD2 (5 bases). V shed 5 bases and J shed 9 bases, with 17 bases lying between them. CDR3 length equals 14 residues. Germline lookup yields CDR1 PRHDT and CDR2 FYEKMQ (reference sequence). CDR3 DNA: TGTGCCAGCAGCGCCAACAGACCCGCGGGTGAGCAGTTCTTC. It yields the protein CASSANRPAGEQFF.

This clone was recorded only once. CDR3 sequence reads: CASSIGGLAFGDTQYF. Written as DNA, the CDR3 is TGTGCCAGTAGTATAGGGGGACTAGCGTTTGGAGATACGCAGTATTTT. The chain recombines TRBV19 with TRBJ2-3, with 10 bases lining up with TRBD2. The V gene end was trimmed by 1 base and the J gene end by 5 bases; junction bases not matched to a gene: 6. Per germline, CDR1 LNHDA and CDR2 SQIVND (reference sequence). The CDR3 sequence is 16 residues long.

In its sample, this clone was seen once. Relative to the germline gene, one junction end is altered; a read error may explain this. The chain is built from TRBV30 and TRBJ2-7; 9 positions match TRBD2. The germline V gene encodes CDR1 GTSNPN and CDR2 SVGIG (reference sequence). The CDR3 length is 13 residues. The CDR3 protein is CAWSTGTSSHVDF. As DNA, the CDR3 is TGTGCCTGGAGTACCGGGACTAGCTCTCACGTCGACTTC.

The rearrangement links TRBV7-2 to TRBJ2-7, with D possibly being TRBD2 (6 bases). CDR3 length: 15 residues. V lost 3 bases to trimming and J lost 2 bases, with 14 bases between them. The V gene's germline CDR1 is SGHTA and CDR2 FQGNSA. The DNA for the CDR3 is TGTGCCAGCAGCTTCACTAGCTCCGGGGCCTACGAGCAGTACTTC. This sequence encodes CASSFTSSGAYEQYF.

This rearrangement joins TRBV5-1 to TRBJ2-4, with 9 positions matching TRBD1. The ends lost 3 bases at V and 1 base at J; junction bases unmatched: 2. CDR3 length equals 15 residues. Germline V gives CDR1 SGHRS, CDR2 YFSETQ. CDR3 coding DNA: TGCGCCAGCAGCTGGACAGGGGAGGCCAAAAACATTCAGTACTTC. This gives the protein CASSWTGEAKNIQYF. The whole variable domain, remainder taken from reference TRBV5-1 and TRBJ2-4, is KAGVTQTPRYLIKTRGQQVTLSCSPISGHRSVSWYQQTPGQGLQFLFEYFSETQRNKGNFPGRFSGRQFSNSRSEMNVSTLELGDSALYLCASSWTGEAKNIQYFGAGTRLSVL.

This clone was recorded many times. The chain has TRBV2 and TRBJ2-7; 7 nucleotides match TRBD1. Germline assignment: CDR1 SNHLY and CDR2 FYNNEI. The trim removed 6 bases at V and 5 bases at J, leaving 16 bases unmatched. This CDR3 comprises 16 residues. The CDR3 spells CASSRLPRGIPNEQYF. In nucleotides, the CDR3 is TGTGCCAGCAGCCGTCTACCCAGGGGGATCCCCAACGAGCAGTACTTC.

The chain recombines TRBV11-3 with TRBJ1-3, with 8 bases aligning to TRBD1. V trimming: 6 bases; J trimming: 0 bases; junction bases outside the gene matches: 10. CDR3 length: 17 residues. CDR1 and CDR2 from the germline V gene are SGHNT and YENEEA. The DNA for the CDR3 is TGTGCCAGCAGAATAGGCGGGACAGGATACTCTGGAAACACCATATATTTT. Amino acids: CASRIGGTGYSGNTIYF.

V gene TRBV19 combines with J gene TRBJ2-1; 13 bases map to TRBD2. The CDR3 has 19 amino acids. Per germline, CDR1 LNHDA and CDR2 SQIVND (reference sequence). The V segment lost 2 bases and the J segment 3 bases; nucleotides outside the gene matches: 10. The CDR3 protein is CASSISGLAGVGGYNEQFF. The CDR3 nucleotides read TGTGCCAGTAGTATATCCGGACTAGCGGGAGTTGGAGGCTACAATGAGCAGTTCTTC.

This CDR3 reads CAINRDYNEKLFF. The CDR3 DNA sequence: TGTGCCATTAACCGGGACTACAATGAAAAACTGTTTTTT. The genes are TRBV2 and TRBJ1-4, with D possibly TRBD1 on 5 matching bases. Germline V gives CDR1 SNHLY, CDR2 FYNNEI. Between the trimmed V and J ends, which lost 10 bases and 5 bases, there was a span of 14 bases. The CDR3 loop spans 13 amino acids. Full variable domain (rest looked up from reference TRBV2 and TRBJ1-4): EPEVTQTPSHQVTQMGQEVILRCVPISNHLYFYWYRQILGQKVEFLVSFYNNEISEKSEIFDDQFSVERPDGSNFTLKIRSTKLEDSAMYFCAINRDYNEKLFFGSGTQLSVL.

J is TRBJ2-1 and V is TRBV4-3; D unclear. This CDR3 has 17 amino acids. Trimming cost V 0 bases and J 6 bases, with 18 bases left between them. From germline, CDR1 is LGHNA and CDR2 YSLEER. The CDR3 DNA follows: TGCGCCAGCAGCCAAGATATTCGCGGAGCACTCCTCAATGAGCAGTTCTTC. It yields the protein CASSQDIRGALLNEQFF.

This clone was observed a few times. This rearrangement joins TRBV7-3 to TRBJ2-1; 7 nucleotides line up with TRBD2. This CDR3 has 13 amino acids. CDR1 is SGHTA and CDR2 is FQGTGA in the germline V gene. The V gene end was trimmed by 9 bases and the J gene end by 5 bases; junction bases not matched to a gene: 7. The CDR3 region is CASRLAIDNEQFF. The CDR3 DNA follows: TGTGCCAGTAGACTAGCAATCGACAATGAGCAGTTCTTC.

The chain uses TRBV6-5 and TRBJ2-1; 7 positions match TRBD2. V trimming: 7 bases; J trimming: 8 bases; junction bases outside the gene matches: 14. From germline, CDR1 is MNHEY and CDR2 SVGAGI. This CDR3 has 15 amino acids. For the CDR3, the DNA is TGTGCCAGCACTGCCGGGACTACCCAATTCGATGAGCAGTTCTTC. Protein sequence: CASTAGTTQFDEQFF.